Listed here are 8 T cell receptor beta chains from one sample, sequenced in a study of cytomegalovirus exposure and HLA in healthy donors. PCR was performed using 60 Vbeta and 13 Jbeta primers. Sequenced by immunoSEQ multiplex PCR; TCRdb stores in-frame clones only, minus some. The profile covers about 150,000 clones, with around 80% appearing a single time and 9.5% to 15% taken by the ten largest. Specimen: PBMCs. These receptors came from a man aged 30-40 years in good health and CMV-seropositive.

This chain connects TRBV7-2 to TRBJ1-1, with D perhaps matching TRBD1 (6 bases). The CDR3 covers 13 residues. Trimming pared 5 bases from V and 4 bases from J, leaving 11 bases between. Germline V gene sequence: CDR1 SGHTA, CDR2 FQGNSA. Here the CDR3 DNA reads TGTGCCAGCAGCCCGGGAGGGGGCACTGAAGCTTTCTTT. It codes for CASSPGGGTEAFF. Complete variable domain (other parts from reference TRBV7-2 and TRBJ1-1): GAGVSQSPSNKVTEKGKDVELRCDPISGHTALYWYRQSLGQGLEFLIYFQGNSAPDKSGLPSDRFSAERTGGSVSTLTIQRTQQEDSAVYLCASSPGGGTEAFFGQGTRLTVV.

This chain connects TRBV30 to TRBJ1-4; a weak D match, TRBD1 (6 bases). Germline values: CDR1 GTSNPN, CDR2 SVGIG (reference sequence). V was cut by 0 bases and J by 6 bases, with 11 bases left in between. The CDR3 sequence is 14 residues long. The CDR3 loop is CAWSVGGRDEKLFF. CDR3 bases: TGTGCCTGGAGTGTCGGGGGGCGAGATGAAAAACTGTTTTTT.

V usage is TRBV6-4 and J usage is TRBJ2-2, with 9 bases that match TRBD1. V lost 6 bases to trimming and J lost 5 bases; unmatched junction nucleotides: 10. The germline gives CDR1 MRHNA, CDR2 SNTAGT. CDR3 length: 16 residues. The chain's CDR3 is CASSKEGQGRTGELFF. DNA of the CDR3: TGTGCCAGCAGCAAAGAGGGACAGGGAAGAACCGGGGAGCTGTTTTTT.

This CDR3 is CSVGRDRGGLFF. The CDR3 nucleotides read TGCAGCGTTGGAAGAGACAGGGGCGGACTGTTTTTT. The V and J genes are TRBV29-1 and TRBJ1-4, with TRBD1 identical over 8 bases. Trimming removed 4 bases from V and 13 bases from J; junction bases left unmatched: 8. CDR3 length: 12 amino acids. Germline lookup yields CDR1 SQVTM and CDR2 ANQGSEA.

The chain links TRBV29-1 to TRBJ2-3; 7 bases agree with TRBD1. The CDR3 totals 18 residues. The J segment lost 0 bases and the V segment lost 1 base, leaving 13 bases of the junction unmatched. Germline V CDR1 and CDR2: SQVTM, ANQGSEA. For the CDR3, the DNA is TGCAGCGTTGAAGGGTCCCTTCATACAGGGGCTAGCACAGATACGCAGTATTTT. Amino acid sequence: CSVEGSLHTGASTDTQYF.

This clone was seen more than once but under ten times. The junction shows a germline mismatch at one end, possibly a read error. The genes are TRBV7-3 and TRBJ2-7; no firm D call. From germline, CDR1 is SGHTA and CDR2 FQGTGA. The CDR3 runs to 14 residues. CDR3 sequence: CASSQVVGSYEQYF. CDR3 sequence (DNA): TGCGCCAGCAGCCAAGTCGTCGGCTCCTACGAGCAGTACTTC.

V gene TRBV27 combines with J gene TRBJ2-7; 9 nucleotides agree with TRBD2. J lost 3 bases, V lost 1 base, and 7 bases had no gene match. Germline V gene lookup returns CDR1 MNHEY and CDR2 SMNVEV (reference sequence). The CDR3 is 16 amino acids. The CDR3 bases are TGTGCCAGCAGTTTATGGGGTAGCGGGGGCTACTACGAGCAGTACTTC. Amino acid sequence: CASSLWGSGGYYEQYF.

V gene TRBV27 combines with J gene TRBJ2-3, with 13 bases identical to TRBD2. J lost 0 bases, V lost 6 bases, and 12 bases had no gene match. CDR3 length: 19 residues. CDR1 and CDR2 (germline): MNHEY, SMNVEV (reference sequence). The CDR3 here is CASRTRTSGGLASTDTQYF. Here the CDR3 DNA reads TGTGCCAGCAGAACTAGGACTAGCGGGGGACTCGCTAGCACAGATACGCAGTATTTT.